The subject of this entry is one T cell receptor beta chain. The identical CDR3 is also encoded by other nucleotide sequences in the sample. As originally analysed: Quantification of nucleated cells was approximated via reference gene primer amplification. Generated by immunoSEQ multiplex PCR, the TCRdb table keeps only in-frame clones and is missing some. Clone size and the V and J calls come from that table; the DNA yielded D and trimming. The sample lists around 250,000 clones; 86% were seen once. The entry originates in a study of blood T cell repertoires in COVID-19. Study-wide background: Some COVID-19 samples were acute and others convalescent; all came from the United States, Italy and Spain. T cells, B-cell-depleted T cells, or PBMCs supplied cDNA or gDNA.

V gave up 5 bases and J gave up 1 base, with 8 bases separating them. CDR3 size: 13 residues. CDR1 is MNHEY, CDR2 SVGAGI, per germline. Material: peripheral blood. The chain recombines TRBV6-5 with TRBJ1-1; D possibly corresponds to TRBD1 (5 bases). The clonotype comes from a woman under 40 with active or convalescent COVID-19. The CDR3 nucleotides are TGTGCCAGCAGTCCGACAGAGAACACTGAAGCTTTCTTT. It translates to CASSPTENTEAFF.